Below are 25 T cell receptor beta chains sequenced from a single sample in a study of neurological immune-mediated disorders. Sample time point: longitudinal time-point 3. TCRdb analysed the 5' RACE reads with MiXCR anew, one entry per CDR3 protein. Of about 53,000 distinct CDR3 sequences listed, 8% to 9% were seen once; the top ten hold under 2.5%. The sample taken for sequencing was PBMCs. Receptors originate from a woman between 40 and 50 years old in good health.

The table lists this clonotype with many counts. V usage is TRBV29-1 and J usage is TRBJ2-1; the match to TRBD2 covers 8 bases. The germline V gene has CDR1 SQVTM and CDR2 ANQGSEA. This CDR3 is built from 12 residues. V dropped 5 bases and J dropped 9; count of bases not matched to a gene: 6. The CDR3 is CSVQGLVSEQFF. CDR3 DNA sequence: TGCAGCGTTCAGGGACTAGTAAGTGAGCAGTTCTTC.

This clonotype was counted at least ten times. CDR3 sequence: CASRDLYRGTYEQYF. For the CDR3, the DNA is TGTGCCAGCCGCGATTTATACAGGGGAACCTACGAGCAGTACTTC. V usage is TRBV6-2 or TRBV6-3 and J usage is TRBJ2-7, with 7 positions matching TRBD1. Germline V gives CDR1 MNHEY, CDR2 SVGEGT. The length of the CDR3 is 15 residues. Germline trimming cut 8 bases from V and 2 bases from J; bases unmatched to any gene: 12.

CDR3 coding DNA: TGTGCCAGCAGCCAGACAGGACTAGCGGCCAACAATGAGCAGTTCTTC. This codes for CASSQTGLAANNEQFF. This chain connects TRBV3-1 to TRBJ2-1, with 10 bases identical to TRBD2. The CDR3 extends over 16 amino acids. Germline V CDR1 and CDR2: LGHDT, YNNKEL (reference sequence). J lost 5 bases, V lost 3 bases, and 7 bases had no gene match.

This clonotype was observed many times. The chain has TRBV7-9 and TRBJ1-2; no clear D. This CDR3 comprises 14 residues. Deletions cut 1 base from V and 2 bases from J, with 8 bases between. CDR1 and CDR2 (germline): SEHNR, FQNEAQ (reference sequence). In nucleotides, the CDR3 is TGTGCCAGCAGCTTAGGAACGGTCAACTATGGCTACACCTTC. Protein product: CASSLGTVNYGYTF.

This clonotype was observed at least ten times. V gene TRBV5-1 combines with J gene TRBJ1-2; 8 bases are a match to TRBD1. Germline assignment: CDR1 SGHRS and CDR2 YFSETQ. The CDR3 has 14 residues. The ends lost 4 bases at V and 4 bases at J; junction bases unmatched: 6. The CDR3: CASSPGQGFYGYTF. The DNA of the CDR3 is TGCGCCAGCAGCCCCGGACAGGGCTTCTATGGCTACACCTTC.

At least ten counts were recorded for this clonotype. The rearrangement links TRBV6-5 to TRBJ2-1, with unresolved D. Trimming took 6 bases from V and 1 from J, leaving 13 bases between them. CDR1 and CDR2 (germline): MNHEY, SVGAGI. The CDR3 is 15 residues long. The CDR3 DNA is TGTGCCAGCAGACTGCTGGCTGGGTCCTACAATGAGCAGTTCTTC. Protein sequence: CASRLLAGSYNEQFF.

This clonotype appeared a few times. The chain has TRBV20-1 and TRBJ2-5; 8 bases line up with TRBD2. With 0 bases clipped from V and 4 bases from J, the junction kept 13 bases outside the gene matches. In germline, CDR1 is DFQATT, CDR2 SNEGSKA (reference sequence). The CDR3 sequence is 17 residues long. In DNA form, the CDR3 reads TGCAGTGCTAGAGATCTCAGCGGGAGAGTTAGGGGAGAGACCCAGTACTTC. Encoded protein: CSARDLSGRVRGETQYF.

This clonotype appeared many times. V usage is TRBV20-1 and J usage is TRBJ1-1; unclear D gene. V was shortened by 6 bases and J by 5 bases, with 10 bases between the two germline ends. Germline lookup yields CDR1 DFQATT and CDR2 SNEGSKA (reference sequence). This CDR3 spans 11 amino acids. The DNA for the CDR3 is TGCAGTGCGGGTGGAGAAACTGAAGCTTTCTTT. It specifies CSAGGETEAFF.

A few counts support this clonotype. This clone may be a read error of a much larger clone one base away. The chain uses TRBV29-1 and TRBJ1-1; D gene unclear. V was clipped by 4 bases and J by 3 bases, with 9 bases between them. CDR3 length equals 12 residues. The germline CDR1 and CDR2 sequences are SQVTM and ANQGSEA. CDR3 DNA sequence: TGCAGCGTTGCTTCGGTTCACACTGAAGCTTTCTTT. Translating gives CSVASVHTEAFF.

The gene calls are TRBV20-1 and TRBJ2-3, with 8 bases lining up with TRBD2. The V and J ends lost 6 bases and 0 bases, in that order; junction bases with no gene match: 11. Germline V gene sequence: CDR1 DFQATT, CDR2 SNEGSKA (reference sequence). The CDR3 runs to 16 residues. The CDR3 loop reads CSAHQRLATSTDTQYF. In DNA, the CDR3 is TGCAGTGCCCATCAAAGACTAGCGACAAGCACAGATACGCAGTATTTT.

This clonotype was seen at least ten times. This chain links TRBV6-2 or TRBV6-3 with TRBJ2-5; D assignment may be TRBD1 or TRBD2 (6 bases each). Trimming removed 8 bases from V and 5 bases from J, with 21 bases in between. Germline V lookup: CDR1 MNHEY, CDR2 SVGEGT. The length of the CDR3 is 15 residues. This CDR3 is CASRLGGRFLETQYF. CDR3 bases: TGTGCCAGCCGCCTAGGGGGGAGGTTTCTCGAGACCCAGTACTTC.

The table lists this clonotype with many counts. The chain couples TRBV20-1 to TRBJ2-7; 8 bases map to TRBD1. CDR1 and CDR2 (germline): DFQATT, SNEGSKA (reference sequence). This CDR3 has 15 residues. V was pared by 0 bases and J by 3 bases, with 7 bases of the junction left unmatched. The DNA of the CDR3 is TGCAGTGCTAGAGATGGGAGCAGGGGGCTCTACGAGCAGTACTTC. It translates to CSARDGSRGLYEQYF.

This chain links TRBV20-1 with TRBJ1-4; D is possibly TRBD1 (5 bases). Germline V gene data show CDR1 as DFQATT and CDR2 as SNEGSKA (reference sequence). V was shortened by 5 bases and J by 6 bases, with 16 bases between the two germline ends. CDR3 length: 14 residues. CDR3 residues: CSALDRGRDEKLFF. The CDR3 coding sequence is TGCAGTGCTCTGGACCGGGGGAGAGATGAAAAACTGTTTTTT.

This clonotype has at least ten counts. The genes are TRBV12-3 or TRBV12-4 and TRBJ1-1; possible D gene TRBD1, 6 bases. Trimming stripped 7 bases from V and 1 base from J, with 13 bases between. This CDR3 has 14 amino acids. The CDR3 sequence is CASTWGGPNTEAFF. CDR3 coding DNA: TGTGCCAGCACCTGGGGGGGGCCGAACACTGAAGCTTTCTTT.

At least ten counts were recorded for this clonotype. J is TRBJ1-1 and V is TRBV5-1, with D uncertain. Per the germline V gene, CDR1 is SGHRS and CDR2 is YFSETQ. The V end lost 0 bases, the J end lost 4 bases, and 7 bases lay between the germline ends. CDR3 length: 13 amino acids. The CDR3 DNA follows: TGCGCCAGCAGCTTGGATTGGGTCACTGAAGCTTTCTTT. Amino acid sequence: CASSLDWVTEAFF.

This clonotype occurred a few times. V and J are TRBV5-1 and TRBJ2-7, with D perhaps matching TRBD2 (6 bases). Germline loops: CDR1 SGHRS, CDR2 YFSETQ. This CDR3 has 13 residues. V lost 4 bases and J lost 2, with 10 bases in between. DNA for the CDR3: TGCGCCAGCAGCCACCCGGGGGCCTACGAGCAGTACTTC. This gives the protein CASSHPGAYEQYF.

This clonotype was detected many times. This sequence joins TRBV4-2 and TRBJ2-3, with 7 nucleotides matching TRBD2. This CDR3 is 13 amino acids long. Germline V gives CDR1 LGHNA, CDR2 YNFKEQ. V shed 5 bases, J shed 5 bases, and the junction held 4 bases outside the gene matches. The CDR3 DNA reads as TGTGCCAGCAGCGCCGGGGAGGGAGATACGCAGTATTTT. This translates into CASSAGEGDTQYF.

The sample holds a few counts of this clonotype. The V gene is TRBV12-3 or TRBV12-4, the J gene TRBJ2-7, with a possible D match to TRBD2 (5 bases). Trimming removed 5 bases at V and 6 bases at J, with 11 bases between. CDR3 length equals 12 residues. In nucleotides, the CDR3 is TGTGCCAGCAGTCGACTAATATCCGAGCAGTACTTC. As protein: CASSRLISEQYF.

This clonotype was detected many times. The chain couples TRBV4-3 to TRBJ2-3, with 9 positions matching TRBD2. This CDR3 region has 18 residues. V was pared by 0 bases and J by 2 bases, with 9 bases of the junction left unmatched. CDR1 and CDR2 from the germline V gene are LGHNA and YSLEER. CDR3: CASSQDERGESVTDTQYF. CDR3 bases: TGCGCCAGCAGCCAAGATGAGCGGGGGGAATCGGTCACAGATACGCAGTATTTT.

Ten or more counts support this clonotype. The rearrangement joins TRBV7-2 to TRBJ2-7; 14 nucleotides line up with TRBD2. Germline CDR1 and CDR2: SGHTA and FQGNSA. The CDR3 consists of 17 residues. V trimming: 3 bases; J trimming: 2 bases; junction bases outside the gene matches: 6. CDR3 sequence reads: CASSFLVGLAGAYEQYF. DNA for the CDR3: TGTGCCAGCAGCTTCCTCGTGGGACTAGCGGGGGCCTACGAGCAGTACTTC.

This clonotype was counted at least ten times. The chain recombines TRBV20-1 with TRBJ2-7, with a possible D match to TRBD2 (5 bases). This CDR3 is built from 17 residues. The V end was cut by 0 bases, the J end by 0 bases, with 18 bases between. Germline values: CDR1 DFQATT, CDR2 SNEGSKA (reference sequence). CDR3 loop: CSARDSLALRSSYEQYF. Here the CDR3 DNA reads TGCAGTGCTAGAGATTCGCTAGCTCTGAGGAGCTCCTACGAGCAGTACTTC.

This clonotype was counted only a few times. This rearrangement joins TRBV21-1 to TRBJ1-1. TRBV21-1 is a pseudogene. There are 13 residues in the CDR3. The CDR3 nucleotides read TGTGCCAGCAGCGCGGGGGGATCTCCTGAAGCTTTCTTT. Translation gives CASSAGGSPEAFF.

This clonotype appeared many times. J is TRBJ2-1 and V is TRBV7-2; 9 nucleotides align to TRBD2. CDR1 is SGHTA and CDR2 is FQGNSA in the germline V gene. The CDR3 extends over 15 amino acids. The V gene end was trimmed by 4 bases and the J gene end by 7 bases; junction bases not matched to a gene: 8. This CDR3 reads CASSSPTSGKNEQFF. CDR3 DNA: TGTGCCAGCAGCTCGCCGACTAGCGGAAAGAATGAGCAGTTCTTC.

This clonotype was picked up many times. V and J are TRBV5-1 and TRBJ2-3, with 9 bases matching TRBD2. Germline V gene sequence: CDR1 SGHRS, CDR2 YFSETQ. This CDR3 comprises 17 residues. The J segment lost 0 bases and the V segment lost 5 bases, leaving 10 bases of the junction unmatched. CDR3 protein: CASRISGRPTSTDTQYF. CDR3 DNA sequence: TGCGCCAGCAGAATTAGCGGGAGACCGACAAGCACAGATACGCAGTATTTT.

This clonotype was recorded many times. One end of the junction varies from germline; a read error may be responsible. The chain is built from TRBV13 and TRBJ1-2, with 10 nucleotides matching TRBD1. The CDR3 extends over 14 amino acids. The V gene's germline CDR1 is PRHDT and CDR2 FYEKMQ (reference sequence). The CDR3, as DNA: TGTGCCAGCAGCCTAGGACAGGGGGACTATGGCTACACCTTC. The encoded protein is CASSLGQGDYGYTF.